The sequence of this TCR beta chain was determined in a study of regulatory dendritic cells for organ transplantation. Looking at the study overall: Dendritic cell cultures received LPS on day 6.

Study-level results: Of resting T cell subsets, memory CD8+ had the most alloreactive clonotypes. Between individuals, the alloreactive memory CD8+ T cell pool differed considerably. Naive CD4+ and CD8+ repertoires were highly diverse; memory CD8+ was most oligoclonal.

Germline lookup yields CDR1 SGHRS and CDR2 YFSETQ. V lost 1 base and J lost 2; bases outside the gene matches: 7. The CDR3 loop spans 17 amino acids. Repertoires were generated with immunoSEQ multiplex PCR, while TCRdb's copy carries only in-frame clones and drops some. The sample has about 12,000 clones; roughly 64% are singletons. In its sample, this clone was seen a few times. Its antigen is unknown. Sorted subsets were CFSE-labeled and cultured four to six days with allogeneic dendritic cells. Sequenced material: naive CD8+ T cells from blood cultured with dendritic cells. Noted subset: CD45RA+ naive T cells. The receptor's source is a human donor in good health. The chain employs TRBV5-1 and TRBJ2-7; TRBD2 matches 12 bases. This CDR3 is CASSLSRTSGATYEQYF. CDR3 DNA sequence: TGCGCCAGCAGCTTGTCCAGGACTAGCGGGGCGACCTACGAGCAGTACTTC.